Shown below are 17 T cell receptor beta chains from a single sample sequenced in a study of blood T cell repertoires in COVID-19. TCRdb's table, derived via immunoSEQ multiplex PCR, lists solely in-frame clones and lacks some. The data hold over 400,000 clones, with approximately 83% observed a single time. Sequencing used peripheral blood. These receptors all come from a human donor in a cohort sampled during active COVID-19.

This chain joins TRBV11-2 and TRBJ1-4, with D unclear. CDR3 length equals 15 residues. Trimming removed 5 bases from V and 2 bases from J, with 12 bases in between. Germline lookup yields CDR1 SGHAT and CDR2 FQNNGV. CDR3 loop: CASSQERGTNEKLFF. CDR3 sequence (DNA): TGTGCCAGCAGCCAAGAAAGAGGTACTAATGAAAAACTGTTTTTT.

The rearrangement joins TRBV10-3 to TRBJ2-2; unclear D gene. V dropped 2 bases and J dropped 0 bases, with 7 bases sitting between them. The CDR3 consists of 15 residues. Germline CDR1 ENHRY, CDR2 SYGVKD. CDR3 region: CAISEPGSNTGELFF. The CDR3 DNA sequence: TGTGCCATCAGTGAGCCGGGTTCGAACACCGGGGAGCTGTTTTTT.

The chain carries TRBV6-2 or TRBV6-3 and TRBJ2-1; 8 nucleotides agree with TRBD2. Per germline, CDR1 MNHEY and CDR2 SVGEGT. Unmatched junction bases numbered 3, after V lost 2 bases and J lost 0 bases. CDR3 length: 16 amino acids. CDR3 region: CASSYLSGSSYNEQFF. CDR3 DNA sequence: TGTGCCAGCAGTTACCTCAGCGGGAGCTCCTACAATGAGCAGTTCTTC.

This rearrangement joins TRBV5-1 to TRBJ1-4; 8 bases map to TRBD1. Trimming took 5 bases from V and 7 from J; bases not matched to a gene: 4. Germline lookup yields CDR1 SGHRS and CDR2 YFSETQ. This CDR3 comprises 13 residues. The CDR3 sequence: CASRQGGGEKLFF. The CDR3 nucleotides read TGCGCCAGCAGACAGGGGGGCGGTGAAAAACTGTTTTTT.

This clone was counted once. The chain recombines TRBV5-4 with TRBJ2-1; 13 bases are a match to TRBD2. Germline values: CDR1 SGHNT, CDR2 YYREEE (reference sequence). After removal of 4 bases from V and 8 bases from J, the junction contained 3 bases not matched to a gene. The CDR3 is 14 residues long. CDR3 residues: CASSGGLAGYEQFF. The CDR3 nucleotides read TGTGCCAGCAGCGGGGGACTAGCGGGATATGAGCAGTTCTTC.

This clone was counted between two and nine times. The rearrangement joins TRBV27 to TRBJ1-5, with D perhaps matching TRBD1 (6 bases). V dropped 6 bases and J dropped 11 bases, with 20 bases sitting between them. Germline CDR1 MNHEY, CDR2 SMNVEV (reference sequence). The CDR3 is made up of 14 amino acids. The chain's CDR3 is CASRPDRTSMAQHF. In DNA, the CDR3 is TGTGCCAGCAGACCTGACAGGACCTCGATGGCCCAGCATTTT.

To note about this clone: Other nucleotide sequences in the sample specify the same CDR3. The chain couples TRBV7-8 to TRBJ2-7; 9 bases align to TRBD2. Trimming cost V 2 bases and J 3 bases; bases outside gene matches: 5. The CDR3 extends over 15 amino acids. CDR1 is SGHVS and CDR2 is FQNEAQ in the germline V gene. The CDR3 nucleotides are TGTGCCAGCAGCTTACGGCTAGCGGGACTCTACGAGCAGTACTTC. This codes for CASSLRLAGLYEQYF.

The chain has TRBV6-6 and TRBJ2-2; TRBD2 aligns across 13 bases. The CDR3 length is 16 residues. Germline values: CDR1 MNHNY, CDR2 SVGAGI (reference sequence). V was pared by 7 bases and J by 6 bases, with 8 bases of the junction left unmatched. CDR3 nucleotide sequence: TGTGCCAGCACCTATAGGACTAGCGGGAGCCCCGGGGAGCTGTTTTTT. This codes for CASTYRTSGSPGELFF.

This rearrangement joins TRBV5-8 to TRBJ2-6, with D uncertain. Trimming took off 0 bases at V and 0 bases at J, with 4 bases between the two ends. Germline V gene sequence: CDR1 SGHTS, CDR2 YDEGEE. CDR3 length equals 15 residues. The CDR3: CASSLVLSGANVLTF. In nucleotides, the CDR3 is TGTGCCAGCAGCTTGGTTCTCTCTGGGGCCAACGTCCTGACTTTC.

The gene calls are TRBV19 and TRBJ2-3; possibly TRBD2 for D (5 bases). V lost 6 bases, J lost 2 bases, and 18 bases lay in between. The CDR3 is 16 residues long. CDR1 and CDR2 from the germline V gene are LNHDA and SQIVND (reference sequence). CDR3 DNA sequence: TGTGCCAGTAGCCGCAACCCGGGAACATCCACAGATACGCAGTATTTT. This translates into CASSRNPGTSTDTQYF.

This clone was seen repeatedly, ten times or more. The chain uses TRBV18 and TRBJ1-2; TRBD1 aligns across 7 bases. The ends lost 3 bases at V and 6 bases at J; junction bases unmatched: 13. Germline values: CDR1 KGHSH, CDR2 LQKENI. The CDR3 is 16 residues long. DNA for the CDR3: TGTGCCAGCTCACCTTACCCGGAACAGGGGCGTGATGGCTACACCTTC. Translating gives CASSPYPEQGRDGYTF.

This chain joins TRBV7-9 and TRBJ2-5; possibly TRBD2 for D (6 bases). Trimming removed 2 bases at V and 5 bases at J, with 15 bases between. This CDR3 has 15 amino acids. In germline, CDR1 is SEHNR, CDR2 FQNEAQ (reference sequence). In DNA form, the CDR3 reads TGTGCCAGCAGCTTAAGGGGAACAAGCGGGGAGACCCAGTACTTC. It is translated as CASSLRGTSGETQYF.

This sequence joins TRBV15 and TRBJ2-1; 10 nucleotides line up with TRBD2. The CDR3 is 16 residues long. Germline lookup yields CDR1 LNHNV and CDR2 YYDKDF (reference sequence). Losses at the gene ends were 4 bases for V and 8 bases for J; bases not matched to a gene: 11. In DNA form, the CDR3 reads TGTGCCACCAGCACCTTAGCGGGAGGCAGGACCGATGAGCAGTTCTTC. This translates into CATSTLAGGRTDEQFF. Full variable domain (outside the CDR3, taken from reference TRBV15 and TRBJ2-1): DAMVIQNPRYQVTQFGKPVTLSCSQTLNHNVMYWYQQKSSQAPKLLFHYYDKDFNNEADTPDNFQSRRPNTSFCFLDIRSPGLGDTAMYLCATSTLAGGRTDEQFFGPGTRLTVL.

J is TRBJ2-5 and V is TRBV30; D is unresolved. CDR1 is GTSNPN, CDR2 SVGIG, per germline (reference sequence). With 2 bases removed from V and 3 bases from J, the gap between germline ends came to 4 bases. The CDR3 covers 11 residues. This CDR3 is CAWSIEETQYF. CDR3 in DNA: TGTGCCTGGAGTATCGAAGAGACCCAGTACTTC.

V usage is TRBV4-3 and J usage is TRBJ2-2, with D possibly TRBD1 on 6 matching bases. CDR3 length: 16 amino acids. Germline loops: CDR1 LGHNA, CDR2 YSLEER. Trimming left V 3 bases short and J 7 bases short, with 18 bases between. The chain's CDR3 is CASSHDWPGAFGELFF. For the CDR3, the DNA is TGCGCCAGCAGCCATGACTGGCCAGGGGCTTTCGGGGAGCTGTTTTTT.

V usage is TRBV7-2 and J usage is TRBJ2-7, with 9 bases fitting TRBD1. The CDR3 spans 13 residues. Germline CDR1 is SGHTA and CDR2 is FQGNSA. Losses at the gene ends were 3 bases for V and 4 bases for J; bases not matched to a gene: 1. DNA of the CDR3: TGTGCCAGCAGCTTTGGGACAGGGTACGAGCAGTACTTC. This codes for CASSFGTGYEQYF.

The CDR3 region has the DNA TGTGCCACCAGTGACACGGACAGGGCTGAAGCTTTCTTT. Residues: CATSDTDRAEAFF. The chain recombines TRBV24-1 with TRBJ1-1; 8 positions agree with TRBD1. Losses at the gene ends were 4 bases for V and 6 bases for J; bases not matched to a gene: 3. The CDR3 spans 13 residues. Germline assignment: CDR1 KGHDR and CDR2 SFDVKD.